This note documents a single TCR beta chain sequence. Its antigen is currently unknown. The junction does not match germline at one end; this may be a read error. Produced via immunoSEQ multiplex PCR; TCRdb's table is partial and in-frame only. The table shows around 140,000 clones, with more than 85% occurring only once. The data belong to a study of T cell responses to AZD1222 COVID-19 vaccine. General study results and limits: Seropositivity was recorded at baseline in only a handful of AZD1222 recipients. When two AZD1222 doses had been given, Spike-specific TCR breadth and depth rose. Repertoires were sampled only after the peak T cell response.

From germline, CDR1 is MNHEY and CDR2 SMNVEV (reference sequence). The CDR3 length is 17 residues. The sequence derives from an adult who had recovered from COVID-19. The sample was peripheral blood, taken after recovery from COVID-19. The chain joins TRBV27 to TRBJ2-3, with 10 bases identical to TRBD2. The CDR3 bases are TGTGCCAGCAGTCTATCCTCGACTAGCGGGAGCACAGATACGCAGTATTTT. Encoded protein: CASSLSSTSGSTDTQYF.